This T cell receptor beta chain emerged from a study of CD8+ T cells in alopecia areata. Researchers gathered lesional scalp punch biopsies and peripheral blood from patients with alopecia areata. The V end was cut by 3 bases, the J end by 4 bases, with 18 bases between. This CDR3 has 15 amino acids. CDR1 is SQVTM, CDR2 ANQGSEA, per germline. Extracted RNA was reverse transcribed, and the resulting cDNA served as sequencing template. Assay: immunoSEQ multiplex PCR; the TCRdb copy retains only in-frame clones and omits some. This sample has around 140,000 clones; roughly 50% occur once, and the top ten carry 5% to 7.5%.

This clonotype originated in a human donor with alopecia areata. The chain uses TRBV29-1 and TRBJ1-1, with a tentative D call TRBD1 (5 bases). The specimen was CD4+ T cells sorted from blood, collected at week 0. CDR3 region: CSVEGTSSEGTEAFF. CDR3 sequence (DNA): TGCAGCGTTGAGGGGACTTCTAGCGAGGGCACTGAAGCTTTCTTT.